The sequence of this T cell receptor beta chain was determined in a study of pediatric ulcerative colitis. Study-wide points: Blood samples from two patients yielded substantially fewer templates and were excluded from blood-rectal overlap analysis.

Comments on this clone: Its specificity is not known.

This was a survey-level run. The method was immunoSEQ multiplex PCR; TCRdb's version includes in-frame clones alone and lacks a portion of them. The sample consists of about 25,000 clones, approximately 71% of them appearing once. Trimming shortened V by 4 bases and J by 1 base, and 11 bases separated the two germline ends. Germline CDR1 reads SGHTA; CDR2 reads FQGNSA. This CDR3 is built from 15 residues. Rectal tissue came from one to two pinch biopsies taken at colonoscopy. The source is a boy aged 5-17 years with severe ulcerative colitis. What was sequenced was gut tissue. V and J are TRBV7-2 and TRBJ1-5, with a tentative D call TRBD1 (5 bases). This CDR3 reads CASSSGGASNQPQHF. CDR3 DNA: TGTGCCAGCAGCTCGGGCGGGGCCAGCAATCAGCCCCAGCATTTT.